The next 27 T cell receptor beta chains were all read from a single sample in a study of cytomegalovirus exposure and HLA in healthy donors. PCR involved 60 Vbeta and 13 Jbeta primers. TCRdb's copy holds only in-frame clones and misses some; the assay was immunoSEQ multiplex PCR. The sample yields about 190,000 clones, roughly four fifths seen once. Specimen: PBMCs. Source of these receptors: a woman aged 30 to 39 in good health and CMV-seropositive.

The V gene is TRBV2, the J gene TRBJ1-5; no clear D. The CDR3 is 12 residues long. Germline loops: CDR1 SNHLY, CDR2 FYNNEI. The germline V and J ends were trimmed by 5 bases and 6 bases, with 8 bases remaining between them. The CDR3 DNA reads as TGTGCCAGCAGTCTCAGTGTTCAGCCCCAGCATTTT. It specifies CASSLSVQPQHF. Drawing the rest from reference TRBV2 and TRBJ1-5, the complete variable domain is EPEVTQTPSHQVTQMGQEVILRCVPISNHLYFYWYRQILGQKVEFLVSFYNNEISEKSEIFDDQFSVERPDGSNFTLKIRSTKLEDSAMYFCASSLSVQPQHFGDGTRLSIL.

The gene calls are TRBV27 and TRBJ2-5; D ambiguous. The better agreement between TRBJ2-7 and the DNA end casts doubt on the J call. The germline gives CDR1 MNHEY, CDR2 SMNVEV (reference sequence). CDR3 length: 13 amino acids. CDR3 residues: CASSFQLSYEQYF. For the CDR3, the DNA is TGTGCCAGCAGTTTTCAACTTTCCTACGAGCAGTACTTC.

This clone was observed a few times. This CDR3 is CASSVGLTSGNTIYF. CDR3 bases: TGCGCCAGCAGCGTAGGACTGACCTCTGGAAACACCATATATTTT. The chain employs TRBV5-1 and TRBJ1-3, with unresolved D. The CDR3 runs 15 residues. Trimming removed 4 bases from V and 0 bases from J, with 11 bases in between. Germline V lookup: CDR1 SGHRS, CDR2 YFSETQ.

The CDR3: CASGEGSGDTEAFF. For the CDR3, the DNA is TGCGCCAGCGGGGAGGGGTCGGGGGACACTGAAGCTTTCTTT. The rearrangement links TRBV5-1 to TRBJ1-1; the D gene is possibly TRBD1 (5 bases). Germline CDR1 and CDR2: SGHRS and YFSETQ. V lost 7 bases, J lost 3 bases, and 16 bases lay in between. CDR3 length equals 14 residues.

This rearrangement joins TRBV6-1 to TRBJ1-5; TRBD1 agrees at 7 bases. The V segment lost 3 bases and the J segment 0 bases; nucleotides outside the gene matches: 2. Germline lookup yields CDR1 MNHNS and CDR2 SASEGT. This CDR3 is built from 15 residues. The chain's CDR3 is CASSEGTVSNQPQHF. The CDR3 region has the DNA TGTGCCAGCAGTGAGGGGACAGTTAGCAATCAGCCCCAGCATTTT.

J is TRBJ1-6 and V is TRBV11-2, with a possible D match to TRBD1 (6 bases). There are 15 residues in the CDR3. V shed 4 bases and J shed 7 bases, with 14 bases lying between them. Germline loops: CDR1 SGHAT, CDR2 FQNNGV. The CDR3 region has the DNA TGTGCCAGCAGCTCCAATCCAGGGGTCAATTCACCCCTCCACTTT. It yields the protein CASSSNPGVNSPLHF. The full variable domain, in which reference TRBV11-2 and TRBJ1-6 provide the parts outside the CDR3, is EAGVAQSPRYKIIEKRQSVAFWCNPISGHATLYWYQQILGQGPKLLIQFQNNGVVDDSQLPKDRFSAERLKGVDSTLKIQPAKLEDSAVYLCASSSNPGVNSPLHFGNGTRLTVT.

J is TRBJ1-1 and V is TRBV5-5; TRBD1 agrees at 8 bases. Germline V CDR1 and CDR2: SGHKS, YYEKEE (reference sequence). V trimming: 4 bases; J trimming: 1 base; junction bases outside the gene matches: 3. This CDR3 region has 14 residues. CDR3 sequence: CASSDRGRNTEAFF. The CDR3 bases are TGTGCCAGCAGCGACAGGGGCCGGAACACTGAAGCTTTCTTT.

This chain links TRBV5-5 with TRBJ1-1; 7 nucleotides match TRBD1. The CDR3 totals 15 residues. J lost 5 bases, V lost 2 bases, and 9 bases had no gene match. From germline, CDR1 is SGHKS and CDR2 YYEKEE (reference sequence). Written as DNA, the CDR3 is TGTGCCAGCAGCTTCCCGGGGGGGACAGAGACTGAAGCTTTCTTT. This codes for CASSFPGGTETEAFF.

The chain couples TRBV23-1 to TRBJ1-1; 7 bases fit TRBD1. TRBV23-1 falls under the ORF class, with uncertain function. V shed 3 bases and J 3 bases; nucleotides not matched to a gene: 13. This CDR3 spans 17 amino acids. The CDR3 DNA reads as TGCGCCAGCAGTCATTCACAGGGGCAGAGAGGGTACACTGAAGCTTTCTTT. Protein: CASSHSQGQRGYTEAFF.

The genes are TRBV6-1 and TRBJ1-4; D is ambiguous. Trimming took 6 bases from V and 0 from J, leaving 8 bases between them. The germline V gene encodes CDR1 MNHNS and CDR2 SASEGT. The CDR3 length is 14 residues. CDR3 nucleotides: TGTGCCAGCAGGGACTCTGCAACTAATGAAAAACTGTTTTTT. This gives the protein CASRDSATNEKLFF.

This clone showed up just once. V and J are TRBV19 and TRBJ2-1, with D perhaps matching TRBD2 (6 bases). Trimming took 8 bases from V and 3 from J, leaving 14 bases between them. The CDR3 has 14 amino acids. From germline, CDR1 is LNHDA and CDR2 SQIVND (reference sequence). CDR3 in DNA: TGTGCCAGTCGTGGGACTTCCCACTACAATGAGCAGTTCTTC. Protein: CASRGTSHYNEQFF. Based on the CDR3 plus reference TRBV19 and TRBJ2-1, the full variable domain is DGGITQSPKYLFRKEGQNVTLSCEQNLNHDAMYWYRQDPGQGLRLIYYSQIVNDFQKGDIAEGYSVSREKKESFPLTVTSAQKNPTAFYLCASRGTSHYNEQFFGPGTRLTVL.

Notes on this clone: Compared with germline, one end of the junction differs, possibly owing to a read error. For the CDR3, the DNA is TGTTCCAGCAGCCCAAGGACTAGCGGTAGCTCCTACAATGAGCAGTTCTTC. This encodes CSSSPRTSGSSYNEQFF. The gene calls are TRBV7-9 and TRBJ2-1; 10 nucleotides line up with TRBD2. This CDR3 contains 17 residues. Germline V gene sequence: CDR1 SEHNR, CDR2 FQNEAQ (reference sequence).

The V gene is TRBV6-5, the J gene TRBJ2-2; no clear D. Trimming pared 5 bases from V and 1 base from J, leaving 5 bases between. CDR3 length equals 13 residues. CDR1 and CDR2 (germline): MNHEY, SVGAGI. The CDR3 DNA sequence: TGTGCCAGCAGTCCGGTGAACACCGGGGAGCTGTTTTTT. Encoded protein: CASSPVNTGELFF.

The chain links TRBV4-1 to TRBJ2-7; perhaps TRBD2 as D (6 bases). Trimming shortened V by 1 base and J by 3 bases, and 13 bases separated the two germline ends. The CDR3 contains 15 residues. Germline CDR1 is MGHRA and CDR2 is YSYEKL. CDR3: CASSQGGSGNYEQYF. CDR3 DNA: TGCGCCAGCAGCCAAGGGGGTAGCGGCAACTACGAGCAGTACTTC.

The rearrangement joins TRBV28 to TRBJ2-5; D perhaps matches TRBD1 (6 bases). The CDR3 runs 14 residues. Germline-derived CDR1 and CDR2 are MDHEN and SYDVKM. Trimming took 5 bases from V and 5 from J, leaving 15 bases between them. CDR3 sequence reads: CASSLTGNSETQYF. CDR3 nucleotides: TGTGCCAGCAGTCTCACAGGGAACTCTGAGACCCAGTACTTC.

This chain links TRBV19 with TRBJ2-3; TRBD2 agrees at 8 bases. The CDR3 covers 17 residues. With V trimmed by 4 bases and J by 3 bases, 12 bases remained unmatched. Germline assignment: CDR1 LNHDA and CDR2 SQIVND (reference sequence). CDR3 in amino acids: CASSTSGPPPITDTQYF. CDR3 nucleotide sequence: TGTGCCAGTAGTACTAGCGGGCCGCCTCCGATTACAGATACGCAGTATTTT.

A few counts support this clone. CDR3 DNA: TGTGCCAGCAGTTACACAGTCCCGAACACCGGGGAGCTGTTTTTT. As protein: CASSYTVPNTGELFF. The chain links TRBV6-5 to TRBJ2-2, with D unresolved. CDR3 length equals 15 residues. The V gene's germline CDR1 is MNHEY and CDR2 SVGAGI. V gave up 2 bases and J gave up 0 bases, with 7 bases separating them.

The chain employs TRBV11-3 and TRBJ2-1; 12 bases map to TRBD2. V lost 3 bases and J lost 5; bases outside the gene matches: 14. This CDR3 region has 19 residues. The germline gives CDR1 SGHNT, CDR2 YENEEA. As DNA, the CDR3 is TGTGCCAGCAGCTTGAGGCAGCCCGGGACTAGCGGGTCGGACAATGAGCAGTTCTTC. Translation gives CASSLRQPGTSGSDNEQFF.

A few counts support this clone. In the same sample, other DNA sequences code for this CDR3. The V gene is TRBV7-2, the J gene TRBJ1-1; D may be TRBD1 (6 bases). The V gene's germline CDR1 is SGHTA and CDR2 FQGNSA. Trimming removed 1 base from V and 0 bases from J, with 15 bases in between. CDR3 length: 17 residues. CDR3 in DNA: TGTGCCAGCAGCTTAGTCTCCGGGACACGGATGAACACTGAAGCTTTCTTT. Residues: CASSLVSGTRMNTEAFF. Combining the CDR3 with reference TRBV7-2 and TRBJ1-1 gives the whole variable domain GAGVSQSPSNKVTEKGKDVELRCDPISGHTALYWYRQSLGQGLEFLIYFQGNSAPDKSGLPSDRFSAERTGGSVSTLTIQRTQQEDSAVYLCASSLVSGTRMNTEAFFGQGTRLTVV.

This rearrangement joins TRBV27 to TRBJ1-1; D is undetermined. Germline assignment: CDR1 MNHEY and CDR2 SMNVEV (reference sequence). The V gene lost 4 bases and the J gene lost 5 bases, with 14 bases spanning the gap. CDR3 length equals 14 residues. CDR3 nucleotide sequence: TGTGCCAGCAGTTCCTACTCCGGGAGGACTGAAGCTTTCTTT. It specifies CASSSYSGRTEAFF.

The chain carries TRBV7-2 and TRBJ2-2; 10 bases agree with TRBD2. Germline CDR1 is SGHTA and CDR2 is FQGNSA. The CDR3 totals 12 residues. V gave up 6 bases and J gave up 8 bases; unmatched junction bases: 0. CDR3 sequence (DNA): TGTGCCAGCAGGGGACTAGCGGGGGAGCTGTTTTTT. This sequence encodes CASRGLAGELFF.

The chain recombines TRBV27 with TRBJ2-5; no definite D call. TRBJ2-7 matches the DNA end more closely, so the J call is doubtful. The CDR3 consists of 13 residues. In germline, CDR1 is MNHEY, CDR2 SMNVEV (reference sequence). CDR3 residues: CASSLRRAYEQYF. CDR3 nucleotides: TGTGCCAGCAGTTTGAGGAGAGCCTACGAGCAGTACTTC.

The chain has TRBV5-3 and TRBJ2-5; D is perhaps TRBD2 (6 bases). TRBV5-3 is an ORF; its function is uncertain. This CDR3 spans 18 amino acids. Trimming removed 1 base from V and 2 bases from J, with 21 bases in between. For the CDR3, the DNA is TGTGCCAGAAGCTTGCCTTTATTTCTGCCTAGCGCTCAAGAGACCCAGTACTTC. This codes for CARSLPLFLPSAQETQYF.

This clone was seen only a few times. The CDR3 DNA sequence: TGTGCCACCAGCAGAGATCGCGGGACAGGGCTGGAAAAACTGTTTTTT. Protein product: CATSRDRGTGLEKLFF. The chain has TRBV15 and TRBJ1-4; TRBD1 aligns across 9 bases. This CDR3 is built from 16 residues. V lost 0 bases, J lost 8 bases, and 7 bases stayed unmatched. From germline, CDR1 is LNHNV and CDR2 YYDKDF (reference sequence).

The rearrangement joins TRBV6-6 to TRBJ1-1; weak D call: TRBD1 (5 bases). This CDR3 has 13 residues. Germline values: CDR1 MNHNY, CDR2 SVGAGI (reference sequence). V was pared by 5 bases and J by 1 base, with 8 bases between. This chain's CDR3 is CASSPTGNTEAFF. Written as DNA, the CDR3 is TGTGCCAGCAGTCCTACAGGGAACACTGAAGCTTTCTTT.

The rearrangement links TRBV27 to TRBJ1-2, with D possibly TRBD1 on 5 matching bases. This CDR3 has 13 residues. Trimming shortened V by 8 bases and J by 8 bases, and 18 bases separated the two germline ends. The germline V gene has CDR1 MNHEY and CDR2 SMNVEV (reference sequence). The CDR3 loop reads CASGNLQGWGYTF. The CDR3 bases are TGTGCCAGCGGGAACCTGCAGGGCTGGGGCTACACCTTC.

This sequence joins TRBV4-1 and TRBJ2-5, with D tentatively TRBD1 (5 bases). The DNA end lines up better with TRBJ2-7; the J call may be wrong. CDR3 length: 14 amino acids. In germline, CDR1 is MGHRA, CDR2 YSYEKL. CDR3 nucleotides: TGCGCCAGCAGCCATGGGGCCTCCACCTACGAGCAGTACTTC. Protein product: CASSHGASTYEQYF.